This TCR beta chain originates from a study of T cells after yellow fever vaccination. The table lists this clonotype with many counts. TCRdb re-analysed the 5' RACE reads in MiXCR, keeping a single row per CDR3 protein. Of hundreds of thousands of distinct CDR3 sequences listed, roughly an eighth are singletons. The CDR3 length is 14 residues. With 5 bases removed from V and 12 bases from J, the gap between germline ends came to 22 bases. Germline CDR1 PRHDT, CDR2 FYEKMQ (reference sequence). The clonotype originates from a man aged 18 to 30 who received the YFV17D yellow fever vaccine. The chain has TRBV13 and TRBJ1-2; no firm D call. The input for sequencing was CD4+ T cells sorted from PBMCs, taken 15 days after the yellow fever booster vaccination. CDR3 bases: TGTGCCAGCAGCCTACAACCGGTTCTTTATGAGAACACCTTC. The encoded protein is CASSLQPVLYENTF. The full variable domain, its missing parts supplied by reference TRBV13 and TRBJ1-2, is AAGVIQSPRHLIKEKRETATLKCYPIPRHDTVYWYQQGPGQDPQFLISFYEKMQSDKGSIPDRFSAQQFSDYHSELNMSSLELGDSALYFCASSLQPVLYENTFGSGTRLTVV.